This T cell receptor (beta chain) is from a study of cytomegalovirus exposure and HLA in healthy donors. The PCR made use of 60 Vbeta and 13 Jbeta primers. The repertoire was sequenced with immunoSEQ multiplex PCR; TCRdb's copy has only in-frame clones and lacks some. The sample records just under 95,000 clones, 80% to 90% being singletons. The study's findings and limits: Exclusion as indistinguishable affected some V segments, including TRBV6-2 and TRBV6-3.

Notes on this clone: Its cognate antigen is unknown.

The germline V gene has CDR1 MNHEY and CDR2 SMNVEV (reference sequence). V lost 1 base and J lost 5, with 14 bases in between. This CDR3 spans 15 amino acids. Specimen: PBMCs. This clonotype was sampled from a woman aged 18-30 years in good health and CMV-seropositive. J is TRBJ1-1 and V is TRBV27; the D gene is possibly TRBD1 (6 bases). CDR3 nucleotides: TGTGCCAGCAGTTTATTTCCAGGGGCGAGGACTGAAGCTTTCTTT. As protein: CASSLFPGARTEAFF.